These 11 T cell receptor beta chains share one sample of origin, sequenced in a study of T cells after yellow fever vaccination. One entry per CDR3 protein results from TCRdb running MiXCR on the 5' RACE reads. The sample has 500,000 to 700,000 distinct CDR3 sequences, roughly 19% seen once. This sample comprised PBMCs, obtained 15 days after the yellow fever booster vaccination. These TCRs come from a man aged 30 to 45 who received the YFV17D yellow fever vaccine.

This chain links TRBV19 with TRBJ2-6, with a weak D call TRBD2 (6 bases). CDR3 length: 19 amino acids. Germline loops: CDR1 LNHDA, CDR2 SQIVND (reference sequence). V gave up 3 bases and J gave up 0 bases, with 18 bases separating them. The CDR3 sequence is CASSILAKGRISGANVLTF. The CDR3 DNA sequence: TGTGCCAGTAGTATCCTAGCGAAGGGTCGAATCTCTGGGGCCAACGTCCTGACTTTC.

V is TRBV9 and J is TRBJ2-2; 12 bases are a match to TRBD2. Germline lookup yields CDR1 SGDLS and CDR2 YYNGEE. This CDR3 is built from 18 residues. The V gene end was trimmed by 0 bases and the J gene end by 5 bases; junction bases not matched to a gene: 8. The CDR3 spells CASSVDPSGRAETGELFF. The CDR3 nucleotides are TGTGCCAGCAGCGTAGATCCTAGCGGGAGGGCCGAAACCGGGGAGCTGTTTTTT.

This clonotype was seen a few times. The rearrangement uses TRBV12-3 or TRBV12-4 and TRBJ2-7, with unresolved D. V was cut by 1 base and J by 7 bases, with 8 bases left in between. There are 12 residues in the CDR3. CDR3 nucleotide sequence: TGTGCCAGCAGTTTAGGGCACCAAGAGCAGTACTTC. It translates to CASSLGHQEQYF.

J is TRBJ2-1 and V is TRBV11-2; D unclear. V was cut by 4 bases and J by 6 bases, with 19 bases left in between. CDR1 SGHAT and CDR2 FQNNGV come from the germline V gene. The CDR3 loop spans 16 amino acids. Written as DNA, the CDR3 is TGTGCCAGCAGCTCAATAGTAGGTTCCCGCGGCAATGAGCAGTTCTTC. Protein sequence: CASSSIVGSRGNEQFF.

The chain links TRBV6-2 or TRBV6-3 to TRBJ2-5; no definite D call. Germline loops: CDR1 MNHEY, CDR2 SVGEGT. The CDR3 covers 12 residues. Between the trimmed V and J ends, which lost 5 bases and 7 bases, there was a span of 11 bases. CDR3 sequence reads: CASSNLKGTQYF. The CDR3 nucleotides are TGTGCCAGCAGTAACCTTAAGGGGACCCAGTACTTC.

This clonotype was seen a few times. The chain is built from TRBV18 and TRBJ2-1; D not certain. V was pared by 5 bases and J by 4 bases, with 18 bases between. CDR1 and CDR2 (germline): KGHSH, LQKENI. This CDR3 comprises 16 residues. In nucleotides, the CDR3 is TGTGCCAGCTCAAGGTCCCTAGAAAGTCTTTACAATGAGCAGTTCTTC. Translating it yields CASSRSLESLYNEQFF.

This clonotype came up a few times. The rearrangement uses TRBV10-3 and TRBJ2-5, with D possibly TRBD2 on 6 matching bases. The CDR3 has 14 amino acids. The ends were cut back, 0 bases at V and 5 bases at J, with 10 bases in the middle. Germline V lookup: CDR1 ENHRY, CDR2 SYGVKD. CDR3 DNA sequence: TGTGCCATCAGTGAGTCCCAGCGGGCTGAGACCCAGTACTTC. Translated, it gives CAISESQRAETQYF.

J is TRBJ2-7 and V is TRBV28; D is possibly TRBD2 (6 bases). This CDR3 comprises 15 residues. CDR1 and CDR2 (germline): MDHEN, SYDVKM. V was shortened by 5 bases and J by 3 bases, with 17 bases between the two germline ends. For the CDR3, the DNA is TGTGCCAGCAGTGCGCCCGGGACTCACTACTACGAGCAGTACTTC. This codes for CASSAPGTHYYEQYF.

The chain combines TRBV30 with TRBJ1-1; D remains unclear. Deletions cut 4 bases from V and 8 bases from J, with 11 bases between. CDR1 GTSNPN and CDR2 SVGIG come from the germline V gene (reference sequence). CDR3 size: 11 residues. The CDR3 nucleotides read TGTGCCTGGACTGACTCAGCCGAAGCTTTCTTT. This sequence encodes CAWTDSAEAFF.

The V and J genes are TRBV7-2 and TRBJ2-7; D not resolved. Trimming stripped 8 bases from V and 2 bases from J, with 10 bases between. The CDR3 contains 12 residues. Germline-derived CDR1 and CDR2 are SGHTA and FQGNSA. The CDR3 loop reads CASAPDPYEQYF. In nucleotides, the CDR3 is TGTGCCAGCGCCCCAGACCCCTACGAGCAGTACTTC.

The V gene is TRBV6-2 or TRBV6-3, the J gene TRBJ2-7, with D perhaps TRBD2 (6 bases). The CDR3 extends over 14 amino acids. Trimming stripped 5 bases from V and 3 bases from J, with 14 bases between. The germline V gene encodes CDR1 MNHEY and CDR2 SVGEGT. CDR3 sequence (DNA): TGTGCCAGCAGTCCAGCCGGGACTGACTACGAGCAGTACTTC. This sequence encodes CASSPAGTDYEQYF.